This TCR beta chain was identified during a study of beta chain features in type 1 diabetes. The CDR3 runs to 13 residues. The germline gives CDR1 KGHSH, CDR2 LQKENI. V was pared by 6 bases and J by 3 bases, with 8 bases between. Isolated RNA was reverse transcribed in full, so expressed TCRB transcripts were sequenced. Generated by immunoSEQ multiplex PCR, the TCRdb table keeps only in-frame clones and is missing some. The sample yields over 500,000 clones, 15% seen once. Study-wide findings and caveats: Type 1 diabetes patients had VDJ junctions that carried fewer insertions and more deletions.

In regard to this clone: No antigen is known for it. Additional DNA sequences in this sample encode the identical CDR3.

The rearrangement uses TRBV18 and TRBJ1-4, with unresolved D. Sequencing was performed on naive CD4+ T cells from blood. This sequence was found in a man aged 18 to 29 in good health. The CDR3 DNA sequence: TGTGCCAGCTCCCCCGGCTCTAATGAAAAACTGTTTTTT. The encoded protein is CASSPGSNEKLFF.